This T cell receptor (beta chain) appears in the sequencing data of a study of blood T cell repertoires in COVID-19. Study-wide background: Sites in the United States, Italy and Spain provided acute and convalescent COVID-19 samples. PBMCs, B-cell-depleted T cells, or T cells were the source of the cDNA or gDNA that made up the material.

Authors' analysis steps: By means of reference gene primer amplification, nucleated cell counts were estimated. Generated by immunoSEQ multiplex PCR, the TCRdb table keeps only in-frame clones and is missing some. That table is the source of V, J and clone size, and D and trimming were worked out from the DNA. The repertoire consists of some 130,000 clones, with approximately 80% occurring once and the leading ten covering roughly 1.8%. Sequenced sample: peripheral blood. The receptor comes from a man between 65 and 85 years old with acute or convalescent COVID-19.

The CDR3 DNA reads TGTGCCAGTTTAAAGGGACATTTGAGCGCTAACTATGGCTACACCTTC. Protein product: CASLKGHLSANYGYTF. The rearrangement joins TRBV19 to TRBJ1-2; D is perhaps TRBD1 (6 bases). This CDR3 has 16 amino acids. Germline V gene sequence: CDR1 LNHDA, CDR2 SQIVND (reference sequence). The V end lost 8 bases, the J end lost 0 bases, and 19 bases lay between the germline ends.